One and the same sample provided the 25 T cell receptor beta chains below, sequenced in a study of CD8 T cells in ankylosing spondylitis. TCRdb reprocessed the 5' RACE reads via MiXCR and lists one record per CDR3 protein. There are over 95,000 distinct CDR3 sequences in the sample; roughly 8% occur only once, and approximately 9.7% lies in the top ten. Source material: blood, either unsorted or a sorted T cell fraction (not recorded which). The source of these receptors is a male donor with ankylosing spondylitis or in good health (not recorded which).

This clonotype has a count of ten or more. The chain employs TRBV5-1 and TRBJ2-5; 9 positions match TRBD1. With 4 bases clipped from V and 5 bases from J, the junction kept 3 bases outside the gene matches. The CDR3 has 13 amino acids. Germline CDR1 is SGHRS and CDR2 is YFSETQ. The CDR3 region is CASSRDRAETQYF. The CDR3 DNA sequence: TGCGCCAGCAGCCGGGACAGGGCTGAGACCCAGTACTTC.

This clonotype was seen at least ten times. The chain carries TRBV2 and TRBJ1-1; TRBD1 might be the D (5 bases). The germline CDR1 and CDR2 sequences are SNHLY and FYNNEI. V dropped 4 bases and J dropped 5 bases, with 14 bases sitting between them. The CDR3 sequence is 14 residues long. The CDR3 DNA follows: TGTGCCAGCAGTGTGCGTGGGGCTTGGACTGAAGCTTTCTTT. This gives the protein CASSVRGAWTEAFF. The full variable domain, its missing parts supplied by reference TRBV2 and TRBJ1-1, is EPEVTQTPSHQVTQMGQEVILRCVPISNHLYFYWYRQILGQKVEFLVSFYNNEISEKSEIFDDQFSVERPDGSNFTLKIRSTKLEDSAMYFCASSVRGAWTEAFFGQGTRLTVV.

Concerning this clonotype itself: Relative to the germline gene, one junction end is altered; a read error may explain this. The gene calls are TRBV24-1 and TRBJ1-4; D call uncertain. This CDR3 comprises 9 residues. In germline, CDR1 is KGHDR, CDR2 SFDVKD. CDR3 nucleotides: TGTGCAACTAGTGAAAAACTGTTTTTT. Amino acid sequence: CATSEKLFF.

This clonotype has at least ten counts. CDR3: CASSLTGGQETQYF. CDR3 bases: TGTGCCAGCAGTCTGACAGGGGGCCAAGAGACCCAGTACTTC. This sequence joins TRBV6-2 or TRBV6-3 and TRBJ2-5; 9 bases map to TRBD1. Per the germline V gene, CDR1 is MNHEY and CDR2 is SVGEGT. V lost 5 bases to trimming and J lost 1 base; unmatched junction nucleotides: 2. This CDR3 is 14 amino acids long.

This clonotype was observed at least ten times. DNA for the CDR3: TGCAGCGTTGGGGGGGGCCCCTACAATGAGCAGTTCTTC. Translation: CSVGGGPYNEQFF. The rearrangement joins TRBV29-1 to TRBJ2-1; a weak D match, TRBD2 (7 bases). There are 13 residues in the CDR3. Trimming removed 4 bases from V and 2 bases from J, with 9 bases in between. Germline V CDR1 and CDR2: SQVTM, ANQGSEA.

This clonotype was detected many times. The CDR3 spells CASSYKASGGNNEQYF. The CDR3 DNA reads TGTGCCAGCAGTTACAAAGCTAGCGGGGGGAACAACGAGCAGTACTTC. The chain has TRBV6-5 and TRBJ2-7, with 11 bases lining up with TRBD2. Germline CDR1 reads MNHEY; CDR2 reads SVGAGI. V was clipped by 2 bases and J by 5 bases; unmatched bases: 8. This CDR3 has 16 amino acids.

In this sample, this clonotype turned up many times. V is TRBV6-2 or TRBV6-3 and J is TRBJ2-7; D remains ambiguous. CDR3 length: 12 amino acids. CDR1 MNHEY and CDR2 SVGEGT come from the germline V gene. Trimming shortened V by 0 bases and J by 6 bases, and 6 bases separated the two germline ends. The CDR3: CASSYSTVEQYF. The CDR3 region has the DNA TGTGCCAGCAGTTACTCGACGGTCGAGCAGTACTTC.

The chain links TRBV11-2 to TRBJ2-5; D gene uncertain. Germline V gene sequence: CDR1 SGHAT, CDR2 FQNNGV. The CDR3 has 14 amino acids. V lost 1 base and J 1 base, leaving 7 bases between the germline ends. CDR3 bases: TGTGCCAGCAGCTTAGTGCCCGGCCAAGAGACCCAGTACTTC. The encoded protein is CASSLVPGQETQYF. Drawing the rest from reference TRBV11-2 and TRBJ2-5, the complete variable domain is EAGVAQSPRYKIIEKRQSVAFWCNPISGHATLYWYQQILGQGPKLLIQFQNNGVVDDSQLPKDRFSAERLKGVDSTLKIQPAKLEDSAVYLCASSLVPGQETQYFGPGTRLLVL.

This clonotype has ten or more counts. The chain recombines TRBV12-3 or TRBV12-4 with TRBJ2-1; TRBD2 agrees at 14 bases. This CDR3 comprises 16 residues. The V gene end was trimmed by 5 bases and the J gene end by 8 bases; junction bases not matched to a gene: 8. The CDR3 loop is CASSTTGTSGSDEQFF. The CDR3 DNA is TGTGCCAGCAGTACCACCGGGACTAGCGGGAGCGATGAGCAGTTCTTC.

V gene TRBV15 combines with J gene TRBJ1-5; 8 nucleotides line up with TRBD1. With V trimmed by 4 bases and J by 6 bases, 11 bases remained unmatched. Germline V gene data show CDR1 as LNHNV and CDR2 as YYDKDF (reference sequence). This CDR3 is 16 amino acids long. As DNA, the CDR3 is TGTGCCACCAGCAACAATAGGCAGGGGGCCGGTCAGCCCCAGCATTTT. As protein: CATSNNRQGAGQPQHF.

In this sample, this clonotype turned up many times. Here the CDR3 reads CASSVGDGELFF. In nucleotides, the CDR3 is TGTGCCAGCAGCGTAGGAGACGGGGAGCTGTTTTTT. V and J are TRBV9 and TRBJ2-2; D ambiguous. The germline CDR1 and CDR2 sequences are SGDLS and YYNGEE. The CDR3 is 12 amino acids. V was pared by 0 bases and J by 7 bases, with 4 bases between.

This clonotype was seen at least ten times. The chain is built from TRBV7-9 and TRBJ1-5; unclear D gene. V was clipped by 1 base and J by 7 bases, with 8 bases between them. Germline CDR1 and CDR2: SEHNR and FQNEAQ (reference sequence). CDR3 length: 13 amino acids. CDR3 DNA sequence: TGTGCCAGCAGCTTAGGGGCGGAACAGCCCCAGCATTTT. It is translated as CASSLGAEQPQHF.

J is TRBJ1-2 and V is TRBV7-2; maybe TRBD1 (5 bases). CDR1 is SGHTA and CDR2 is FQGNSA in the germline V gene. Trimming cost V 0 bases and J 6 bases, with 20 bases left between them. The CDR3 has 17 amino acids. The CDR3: CASSLALGTAGSNGYTF. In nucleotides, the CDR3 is TGTGCCAGCAGCTTAGCGCTCGGGACCGCAGGATCAAATGGCTACACCTTC.

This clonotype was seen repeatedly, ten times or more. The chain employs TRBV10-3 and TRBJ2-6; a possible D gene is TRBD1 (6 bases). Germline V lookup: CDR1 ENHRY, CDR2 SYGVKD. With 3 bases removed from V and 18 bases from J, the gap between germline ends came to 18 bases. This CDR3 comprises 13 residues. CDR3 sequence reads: CAISEGRGSATTF. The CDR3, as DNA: TGTGCCATCAGTGAAGGCAGGGGCTCCGCTACGACTTTC.

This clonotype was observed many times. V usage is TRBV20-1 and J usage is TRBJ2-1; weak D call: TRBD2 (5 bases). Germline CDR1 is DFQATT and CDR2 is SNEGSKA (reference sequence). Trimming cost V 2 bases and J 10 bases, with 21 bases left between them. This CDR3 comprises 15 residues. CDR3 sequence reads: CSARHPRDFWWEQFF. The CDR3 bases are TGCAGTGCTAGACACCCCCGGGATTTCTGGTGGGAGCAGTTCTTC.

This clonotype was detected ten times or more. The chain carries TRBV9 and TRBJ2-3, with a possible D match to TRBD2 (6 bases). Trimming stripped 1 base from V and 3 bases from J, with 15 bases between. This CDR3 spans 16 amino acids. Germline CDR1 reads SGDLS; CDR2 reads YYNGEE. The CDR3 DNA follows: TGTGCCAGCAGCGTATATGGCGGGGTCGGTACAGATACGCAGTATTTT. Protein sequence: CASSVYGGVGTDTQYF.

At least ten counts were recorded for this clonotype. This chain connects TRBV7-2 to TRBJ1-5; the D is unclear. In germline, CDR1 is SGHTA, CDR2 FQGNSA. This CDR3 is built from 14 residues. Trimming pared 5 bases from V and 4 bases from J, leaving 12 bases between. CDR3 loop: CASSLGSFNQPQHF. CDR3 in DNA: TGTGCCAGCAGCCTGGGCAGCTTTAATCAGCCCCAGCATTTT.

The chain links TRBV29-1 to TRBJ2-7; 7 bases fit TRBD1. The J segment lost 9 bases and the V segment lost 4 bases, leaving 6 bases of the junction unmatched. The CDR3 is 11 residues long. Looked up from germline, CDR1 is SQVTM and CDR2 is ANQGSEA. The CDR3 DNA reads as TGCAGCGTTGGATCAGGGGGTACGCAGTACTTC. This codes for CSVGSGGTQYF.

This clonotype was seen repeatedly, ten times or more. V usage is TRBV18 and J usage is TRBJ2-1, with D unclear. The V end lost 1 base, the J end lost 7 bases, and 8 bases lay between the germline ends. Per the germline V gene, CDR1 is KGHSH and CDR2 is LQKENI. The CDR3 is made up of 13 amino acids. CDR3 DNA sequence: TGTGCCAGCTCACCACTAGTCCTTAATGAGCAGTTCTTC. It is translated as CASSPLVLNEQFF.

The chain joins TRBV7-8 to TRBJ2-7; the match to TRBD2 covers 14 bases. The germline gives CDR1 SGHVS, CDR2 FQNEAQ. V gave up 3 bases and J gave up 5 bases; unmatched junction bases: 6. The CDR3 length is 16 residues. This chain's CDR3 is CASSLRLAGGSDEQYF. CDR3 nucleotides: TGTGCCAGCAGCTTGCGACTAGCGGGAGGGTCGGACGAGCAGTACTTC.

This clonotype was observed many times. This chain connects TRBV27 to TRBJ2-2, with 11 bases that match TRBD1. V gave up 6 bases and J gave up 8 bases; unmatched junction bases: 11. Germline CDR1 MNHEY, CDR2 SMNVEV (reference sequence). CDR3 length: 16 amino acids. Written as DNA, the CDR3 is TGTGCCAGCAGCCGTAAGGACAGGGGGCGGACTGGGGAGCTGTTTTTT. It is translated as CASSRKDRGRTGELFF.

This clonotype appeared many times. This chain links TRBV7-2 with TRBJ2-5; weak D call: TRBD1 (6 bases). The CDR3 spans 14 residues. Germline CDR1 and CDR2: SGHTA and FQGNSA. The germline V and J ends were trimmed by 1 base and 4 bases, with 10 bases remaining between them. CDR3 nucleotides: TGTGCCAGCAGCTTAGTCAGGGGCTCAGAGACCCAGTACTTC. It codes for CASSLVRGSETQYF. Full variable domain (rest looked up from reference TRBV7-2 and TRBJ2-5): GAGVSQSPSNKVTEKGKDVELRCDPISGHTALYWYRQSLGQGLEFLIYFQGNSAPDKSGLPSDRFSAERTGGSVSTLTIQRTQQEDSAVYLCASSLVRGSETQYFGPGTRLLVL.

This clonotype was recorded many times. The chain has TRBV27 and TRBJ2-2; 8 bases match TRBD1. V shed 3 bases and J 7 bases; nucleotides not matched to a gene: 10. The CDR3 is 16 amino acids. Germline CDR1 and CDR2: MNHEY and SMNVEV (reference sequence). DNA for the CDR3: TGTGCCAGCAGTTTTCAGGGGGCAATGGTGGGCGGGGAGCTGTTTTTT. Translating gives CASSFQGAMVGGELFF.

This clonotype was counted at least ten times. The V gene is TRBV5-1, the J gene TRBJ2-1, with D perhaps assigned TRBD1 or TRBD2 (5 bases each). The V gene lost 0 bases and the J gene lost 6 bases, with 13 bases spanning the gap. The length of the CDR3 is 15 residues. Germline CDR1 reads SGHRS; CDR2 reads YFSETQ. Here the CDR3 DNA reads TGCGCCAGCAGCTTGGGAGGGGTTGGGCGCAATGAGCAGTTCTTC. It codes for CASSLGGVGRNEQFF.

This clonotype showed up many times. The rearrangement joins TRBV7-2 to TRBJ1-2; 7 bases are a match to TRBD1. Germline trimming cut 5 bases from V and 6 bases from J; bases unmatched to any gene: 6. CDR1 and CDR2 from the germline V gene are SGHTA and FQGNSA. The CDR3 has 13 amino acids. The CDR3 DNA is TGTGCCAGCAGCGTAGGGGGCTTGGATGGCTACACCTTC. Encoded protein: CASSVGGLDGYTF. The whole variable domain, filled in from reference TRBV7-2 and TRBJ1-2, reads GAGVSQSPSNKVTEKGKDVELRCDPISGHTALYWYRQSLGQGLEFLIYFQGNSAPDKSGLPSDRFSAERTGGSVSTLTIQRTQQEDSAVYLCASSVGGLDGYTFGSGTRLTVV.